The TCR beta chain described here comes from a study of Graves' ophthalmopathy and Graves' hyperthyroidism. The length of the CDR3 is 14 residues. From germline, CDR1 is SGHAT and CDR2 FQDESV (reference sequence). V lost 5 bases to trimming and J lost 0 bases, with 10 bases between them. Amplification from RNA transcripts yielded the TCR beta CDR3 regions. First-round RT-PCR relied on HTBI primers, and a second-round multiplex PCR came next. One entry per CDR3 protein, called by TCRdb with MiXCR from the multiplex PCR reads. Found here are 360,000 or so distinct CDR3 sequences, around 18% of them singletons; the top ten hold around 1.5%.

This receptor was identified in a woman under 30 with Graves' ophthalmopathy. This rearrangement joins TRBV11-1 to TRBJ2-5; no clear D gene. Material for sequencing was peripheral blood. In DNA form, the CDR3 reads TGTGCCAGCAGCAAGCGACCCGACCAAGAGACCCAGTACTTC. This gives the protein CASSKRPDQETQYF.